This TCR beta chain was documented in a study of T cell changes during pregnancy in multiple sclerosis. In germline, CDR1 is SEHNR, CDR2 FQNEAQ (reference sequence). The CDR3 is 15 amino acids. Trimming pared 5 bases from V and 5 bases from J, leaving 16 bases between. The protocol was immunoSEQ multiplex PCR, while the TCRdb copy is restricted to in-frame clones and leaves out a portion. In the table there are fewer than 40,000 clones, 75% to 90% of which are singletons. This receptor was taken from a female donor with multiple sclerosis, enrolled in a pregnancy study. The chain links TRBV7-9 to TRBJ2-1, with a possible D match to TRBD1 (5 bases). Here the sequenced sample was CD8+ T cells from peripheral blood mononuclear cells, taken in the second trimester of pregnancy. CDR3: CASSPPDSVHNEQFF. As DNA, the CDR3 is TGTGCCAGCAGCCCCCCCGACAGTGTTCACAATGAGCAGTTCTTC.